This is a list of T cell receptor beta chains from one sample in a study of CD8 T cells in cerebrospinal fluid in Alzheimer's disease. TCRdb re-called the 10x single-cell sequencing reads and catalogs CDR3 proteins one per entry, DNA excluded. The repertoire table contains around 1,200 distinct CDR3 sequences. The specimen was cerebrospinal fluid. These receptors all come from a human donor in good health. Each CDR3 is given with its conserved first and last residue. Clone size, where shown, is once, few, many, or a class for clones that have expanded.

j_call,clone_size,v_call,cdr3_aa
TRBJ1-6,medium-sized,TRBV3-1,CASRLGQNNSPLHF
TRBJ1-6,NA,TRBV14,CASSQVGSPLHF
TRBJ2-3,medium-sized,TRBV7-2,CASSLAPADTQYF
TRBJ2-3,medium-sized,TRBV20-1,CSAGGPSTDTQYF
TRBJ1-2,medium-sized,TRBV18,CASSTNYGYTF
TRBJ2-1,medium-sized,TRBV9,CASSPYGTEGNEQFF
TRBJ2-1,NA,TRBV6-1,CATPAGGPYNEQFF
TRBJ1-2,medium-sized,TRBV29-1,CSVESLDYGYTF
TRBJ2-2,medium-sized,TRBV6-6,CASRTGGNTGELFF
TRBJ2-1,NA,TRBV11-2,CASSRGLIGGNEQFF
TRBJ2-3,NA,TRBV9,CASSPIADTQYF
TRBJ2-5,medium-sized,TRBV28,CASSFGETQYF
TRBJ2-3,NA,TRBV7-2,CASSLVGGDTQYF
TRBJ2-7,large,TRBV7-6,CASSLLAGPHEQYF
TRBJ2-7,NA,TRBV19,CASSTGGHGSYEQYF
TRBJ1-2,medium-sized,TRBV6-5,CASRRSGTYGYTF
TRBJ2-4,medium-sized,TRBV15,CATSRVDGGKNIQYF
TRBJ2-7,NA,TRBV20-1,CSAQKPGQGAGEQYF
TRBJ2-1,NA,TRBV5-4,CASSLGSGRARVYNEQFF
TRBJ2-5,NA,TRBV10-3,CAINDLGQGLETQYF
TRBJ1-1,medium-sized,TRBV3-1,CASSPRDINTEAFF
TRBJ1-1,medium-sized,TRBV20-1,CSASRLSGGTEAFF
TRBJ2-5,medium-sized,TRBV3-1,CASSQGGSGRRETQYF
TRBJ2-7,medium-sized,TRBV20-1,CSAGSGATYEQYF
TRBJ2-1,medium-sized,TRBV6-2/TRBV6-3,CASSYPTDGYTGHNEQFF
TRBJ2-7,large,TRBV5-1,CASSQGVYEQYF
TRBJ2-7,medium-sized,TRBV27,CASSSQGASNEQYF
TRBJ1-6,large,TRBV30,CAWRPGITSSPLHF
TRBJ2-7,medium-sized,TRBV24-1,CATSDYYEQYF
TRBJ2-7,NA,TRBV3-1,CASSHPASISYEQYF
TRBJ2-7,large,TRBV6-2/TRBV6-3,CASSYSEKGASSYEQYF